The following is a TCR beta chain sequence with its context. The target antigen is unknown. A second 7 to 11 cycle PCR used barcoded and J-beta primers. Each cDNA molecule was tagged by a template-switch adaptor that had 12 random nucleotides. The yield of each sample was at least 2.5 million CDR3-containing paired-end reads. One entry per CDR3 protein results from TCRdb running MiXCR on the 5' RACE reads. This table holds around 1,700,000 distinct CDR3 sequences, over 25% found once. The V end was cut by 4 bases, the J end by 2 bases, with 6 bases between. The CDR3 has 13 residues. CDR1 and CDR2 (germline): ENHRY, SYGVKD. This specimen comes from a study of blood T cells in healthy people across ages. Whole-study findings and limits: PBMCs were not sorted, which prevented a conclusive comparison of naive versus antigen-experienced cells.

Isolated PBMCs totaled at least 7 million in each sample. V is TRBV10-3 and J is TRBJ2-1; tentatively, D is TRBD2 (5 bases). The TCR sequence derives from a woman aged 30 to 39 in good health. The sequenced material came from blood. CDR3 nucleotide sequence: TGTGCCATCAGTGGGCGGGCCTACAATGAGCAGTTCTTC. Encoded protein: CAISGRAYNEQFF.